This section outlines one TCR beta chain sequence together with its context. CDR3 size: 14 residues. Germline V lookup: CDR1 SGHRS, CDR2 YFSETQ. J lost 7 bases, V lost 4 bases, and 5 bases had no gene match. Treg sorting used a CD4+CD25+CD127-/low gate. TCRdb fed the 5' RACE reads into MiXCR, producing one record per CDR3 protein. The top ten clones hold 2% to 2.5% of a sample with about 57,000 distinct CDR3 sequences, approximately 27% of them seen once. Source material: tumor-infiltrating Tregs sorted from the breast tumor. This TCR was recovered from a female donor with breast cancer. The J gene is TRBJ1-6, the V gene TRBV5-1; 7 nucleotides match TRBD1. CDR3: CASSMKQGNSPLHF. CDR3 nucleotides: TGCGCCAGCAGCATGAAACAGGGGAATTCACCCCTCCACTTT.